This T cell receptor beta chain was obtained from a study of CD8 T cells in ankylosing spondylitis. Broader study findings: Some motif variants were previously reported in reactive arthritis synovial fluid and blood.

For TCR beta, libraries came from quantitative 5'-RACE with molecular barcodes. Via MiXCR, TCRdb re-called the 5' RACE reads, giving one row per CDR3 protein. The sample includes about 250,000 distinct CDR3 sequences, 20% to 30% of them seen just once. Details on this clonotype: Its specificity is not known.

The V end was cut by 0 bases, the J end by 4 bases, with 17 bases between. This CDR3 is 17 amino acids long. The germline V gene has CDR1 SGHRS and CDR2 YFSETQ. The sample was blood, either unsorted or a sorted T cell fraction (not recorded which). The chain uses TRBV5-1 and TRBJ2-1; D unresolved. The receptor was derived from a male donor with ankylosing spondylitis or in good health (not recorded which). The CDR3 spells CASSLAFRGQVYNEQFF. For the CDR3, the DNA is TGCGCCAGCAGCTTGGCCTTTCGAGGCCAGGTGTACAATGAGCAGTTCTTC.